The rows below give T cell receptor beta chains drawn from one sample of a study of blood T cell repertoires in COVID-19. The table came from immunoSEQ multiplex PCR; TCRdb's copy has only in-frame clones and leaves some out. The sample records some 180,000 clones, over 75% being singletons. Sequenced: peripheral blood. All receptors come from a man aged 45-65 years with acute or convalescent COVID-19. Both conserved end residues are part of each CDR3. Fields, in order: D gene, J gene, clone size, V gene, CDR3 protein, CDR3 DNA. A D gene is named only where the DNA matches it firmly. The size entry is marked missing in some rows and otherwise reads once, few, many or a size class.

NA TRBJ1-5 NA TRBV12-5 CASGPRQDSNQPQHF TGTGCTAGTGGTCCGCGACAGGATAGCAATCAGCCCCAGCATTTT
NA TRBJ1-2 once TRBV19 CASSQGRRGEEGYTF TGTGCCAGTAGCCAGGGCCGTCGGGGGGAAGAAGGCTACACCTTC
NA TRBJ1-2 NA TRBV28 CASSFHSTAAKYGYTF TGTGCCAGCAGTTTCCACTCAACGGCGGCAAAGTATGGCTACACCTTC
NA TRBJ1-2 NA TRBV9 CASSGRVINYGYTF TGTGCCAGCAGCGGCAGGGTAATTAACTATGGCTACACCTTC
NA TRBJ1-2 NA TRBV6-5 CASRFSHGEYGYTF TGTGCCAGCAGATTCTCGCATGGGGAGTATGGCTACACCTTC
TRBD2 TRBJ2-7 NA TRBV6-1 CASREGLAGPYEQYF TGTGCCAGCAGAGAAGGACTAGCGGGCCCCTACGAGCAGTACTTC
TRBD1 TRBJ2-7 NA TRBV6-5 CASSFAGTGSGEQYF TGTGCCAGCAGTTTTGCAGGGACAGGGAGTGGCGAGCAGTACTTC
NA TRBJ1-5 NA TRBV2 CASSASENQPQHF TGTGCCAGCAGTGCGTCCGAGAATCAGCCCCAGCATTTT
NA TRBJ2-3 NA TRBV28 CASSQEDTQYF TGTGCCAGCAGCCAGGAAGATACGCAGTATTTT
NA TRBJ1-2 few TRBV10-3 CAISEGGLYGYTF TGTGCCATCAGTGAGGGGGGCCTCTATGGCTACACCTTC
NA TRBJ1-5 NA TRBV11-2 CASSSDRYQPQHF TGTGCCAGCAGCTCCGACAGGTATCAGCCCCAGCATTTT
NA TRBJ2-2 NA TRBV3-1/TRBV3-2 CASSQDQTGTRAGELFF TGTGCCAGCAGCCAAGACCAAACAGGGACGAGGGCCGGGGAGCTGTTTTTT
TRBD2 TRBJ2-1 NA TRBV28 CASSYALAGGRDEQFF TGTGCCAGCAGTTATGCCCTAGCGGGAGGGAGGGATGAGCAGTTCTTC
NA TRBJ2-1 NA TRBV18 CASSPGFYGNEQFF TGTGCCAGCTCACCCGGGTTCTACGGCAATGAGCAGTTCTTC
TRBD2 TRBJ2-3 NA TRBV15 CATSAGRLAGVDTQYF TGTGCCACCAGCGCCGGAAGACTAGCGGGAGTAGATACGCAGTATTTT
NA TRBJ1-1 NA TRBV10-3 CAISEMVGTEAFF TGTGCCATCAGTGAGATGGTCGGCACTGAAGCTTTCTTT
TRBD1 TRBJ1-3 NA TRBV28 CASKNLPGQRDFDSGNTIYF TGTGCCAGCAAAAACCTACCGGGACAGAGAGATTTTGACTCTGGAAACACCATATATTTT
NA TRBJ1-2 once TRBV29-1 CSVESIDRIYGYTF TGCAGCGTTGAAAGTATCGACAGGATATATGGCTACACCTTC
TRBD1 TRBJ2-3 NA TRBV7-9 CASSPAQGARTDTQYF TGTGCCAGCAGCCCCGCACAGGGGGCTAGGACAGATACGCAGTATTTT
NA TRBJ2-4 NA TRBV3-1/TRBV3-2 CASSQGLQGKNIQYF TGTGCCAGCAGCCAAGGGTTACAGGGTAAAAACATTCAGTACTTC
TRBD2 TRBJ2-1 NA TRBV2 CASRKASGRSSDEQFF TGTGCCAGCAGGAAGGCCAGCGGGAGATCCTCGGATGAGCAGTTCTTC
NA TRBJ2-1 NA TRBV25-1 CASSDGGRDEQFF TGTGCCAGCAGCGATGGGGGCAGGGATGAGCAGTTCTTC